One sample yielded the 27 T cell receptor beta chains listed below, sequenced in a study of cytomegalovirus exposure and HLA in healthy donors. The PCR made use of 60 Vbeta and 13 Jbeta primers. Here immunoSEQ multiplex PCR was the method, and the copy in TCRdb shows in-frame clones only, minus some. This sample has about 170,000 clones, with 75% to 90% found just once. The sequenced sample consisted of PBMCs. These receptors originate from a male donor in good health and CMV-seronegative.

This clone was counted a single time. V gene TRBV18 combines with J gene TRBJ2-3; TRBD2 matches 11 bases. V lost 3 bases to trimming and J lost 5 bases; unmatched junction nucleotides: 7. The CDR3 extends over 16 amino acids. The V gene's germline CDR1 is KGHSH and CDR2 LQKENI. The CDR3 region has the DNA TGTGCCAGCTCACCTAATAGCGGGGGGGCCGAAGATACGCAGTATTTT. This sequence encodes CASSPNSGGAEDTQYF.

V and J are TRBV27 and TRBJ2-2, with TRBD2 matching over 8 bases. The CDR3 has 15 amino acids. V dropped 6 bases and J dropped 1; count of bases not matched to a gene: 4. The germline V gene encodes CDR1 MNHEY and CDR2 SMNVEV (reference sequence). In DNA, the CDR3 is TGTGCCAGCAGAGGTAGCGGGGTGAACACCGGGGAGCTGTTTTTT. Protein: CASRGSGVNTGELFF.

V is TRBV19 and J is TRBJ1-1; possibly TRBD1 for D (6 bases). Trimming left V 3 bases short and J 8 bases short, with 10 bases between. Germline-derived CDR1 and CDR2 are LNHDA and SQIVND (reference sequence). The CDR3 contains 12 residues. CDR3 loop: CASSIGGPEAFF. The DNA for the CDR3 is TGTGCCAGTAGTATTGGGGGCCCGGAAGCTTTCTTT.

The chain couples TRBV4-3 to TRBJ2-5, with TRBD2 identical over 9 bases. The CDR3 runs 16 residues. Per the germline V gene, CDR1 is LGHNA and CDR2 is YSLEER. With 1 base clipped from V and 5 bases from J, the junction kept 8 bases outside the gene matches. CDR3 sequence (DNA): TGCGCCAGCAGCCAAGCTTTAGCGGGGGTCGGGGAGACCCAGTACTTC. It encodes CASSQALAGVGETQYF.

The chain joins TRBV5-4 to TRBJ1-6; 7 bases map to TRBD1. The V segment lost 2 bases and the J segment 9 bases; nucleotides outside the gene matches: 5. CDR3 length: 14 residues. Germline V gives CDR1 SGHNT, CDR2 YYREEE (reference sequence). The chain's CDR3 is CASSFGTEASPLHF. The CDR3 DNA sequence: TGTGCCAGCAGCTTCGGGACAGAGGCTTCACCCCTCCACTTT.

This chain links TRBV27 with TRBJ2-2; D unclear. Germline CDR1 MNHEY, CDR2 SMNVEV (reference sequence). The CDR3 extends over 13 amino acids. The germline V and J ends were trimmed by 6 bases and 4 bases, with 9 bases remaining between them. The CDR3 nucleotides read TGTGCCAGCAGCCCTGGAGTCACCGGGGAGCTGTTTTTT. This gives the protein CASSPGVTGELFF.

The rearrangement joins TRBV4-3 to TRBJ1-2, with a tentative D call TRBD1 (6 bases). This CDR3 is built from 14 residues. V lost 3 bases and J lost 6, with 14 bases in between. CDR1 is LGHNA, CDR2 YSLEER, per germline. The CDR3 bases are TGCGCCAGCAGCCACCAGGGGAGGGTGGATGGCTACACCTTC. This codes for CASSHQGRVDGYTF.

The rearrangement uses TRBV6-1 and TRBJ2-2; D gene ambiguous. Looked up from germline, CDR1 is MNHNS and CDR2 is SASEGT. This CDR3 is 17 amino acids long. V lost 1 base, J lost 3 bases, and 15 bases lay in between. This CDR3 is CASSEGFSAVDTGELFF. Written as DNA, the CDR3 is TGTGCCAGCAGTGAAGGGTTCAGTGCTGTGGACACCGGGGAGCTGTTTTTT.

The chain uses TRBV6-1 and TRBJ1-6; 8 nucleotides line up with TRBD1. The CDR3 is 14 residues long. From germline, CDR1 is MNHNS and CDR2 SASEGT. The J segment lost 9 bases and the V segment lost 3 bases, leaving 4 bases of the junction unmatched. This chain's CDR3 is CASSDGQGASPLHF. CDR3 DNA: TGTGCCAGCAGTGACGGACAGGGAGCTTCACCCCTCCACTTT.

The CDR3 DNA sequence: TGTGCCAGCAGCTTGGACAGACGGACTAGCGCTAAACCTTTCGAGCAGTACTTC. Translating gives CASSLDRRTSAKPFEQYF. The J gene is TRBJ2-7, the V gene TRBV7-9; TRBD2 matches 9 bases. After removal of 3 bases from V and 6 bases from J, the junction contained 18 bases not matched to a gene. The CDR3 is made up of 18 amino acids. Germline V lookup: CDR1 SEHNR, CDR2 FQNEAQ (reference sequence). Based on the CDR3 plus reference TRBV7-9 and TRBJ2-7, the full variable domain is DTGVSQNPRHKITKRGQNVTFRCDPISEHNRLYWYRQTLGQGPEFLTYFQNEAQLEKSRLLSDRFSAERPKGSFSTLEIQRTEQGDSAMYLCASSLDRRTSAKPFEQYFGPGTRLTVT.

The CDR3 sequence is CASSLDLRSSYNEQFF. CDR3 nucleotides: TGTGCCAGCAGTCTCGACCTCCGGAGCTCCTACAATGAGCAGTTCTTC. The chain uses TRBV27 and TRBJ2-1; no clear D. Germline CDR1 reads MNHEY; CDR2 reads SMNVEV (reference sequence). The CDR3 is made up of 16 amino acids. The ends were cut back, 5 bases at V and 0 bases at J, with 14 bases in the middle.

The V gene is TRBV2, the J gene TRBJ1-1; D gene ambiguous. Trimming stripped 8 bases from V and 4 bases from J, with 20 bases between. This CDR3 has 15 residues. The germline gives CDR1 SNHLY, CDR2 FYNNEI. The CDR3 region is CASGMGGGGFTEAFF. In DNA form, the CDR3 reads TGTGCCAGCGGGATGGGCGGAGGAGGTTTCACTGAAGCTTTCTTT.

The chain uses TRBV6-1 and TRBJ2-7; 7 bases line up with TRBD1. CDR3 length: 14 amino acids. V dropped 7 bases and J dropped 0; count of bases not matched to a gene: 6. The germline CDR1 and CDR2 sequences are MNHNS and SASEGT. The CDR3 loop reads CASKGAAVSYEQYF. The CDR3 region has the DNA TGTGCCAGCAAGGGGGCGGCGGTCTCCTACGAGCAGTACTTC.

CDR3 region: CASSGTATNTGELFF. The CDR3 coding sequence is TGCGCCAGCAGTGGGACAGCCACGAACACCGGGGAGCTGTTTTTT. The chain is built from TRBV10-1 and TRBJ2-2, with a weak D call TRBD1 (6 bases). V dropped 4 bases and J dropped 0 bases, with 9 bases sitting between them. The CDR3 runs 15 residues. CDR1 and CDR2 from the germline V gene are WNHNN and SYGVQD (reference sequence).

The rearrangement links TRBV28 to TRBJ1-4, with 12 positions matching TRBD1. Germline V gives CDR1 MDHEN, CDR2 SYDVKM. J was trimmed by 5 bases and V by 6 bases; bases with no gene match: 4. This CDR3 spans 15 amino acids. In DNA, the CDR3 is TGTGCCAGCAGGGGGACAGGGGGCGGGAATGAAAAACTGTTTTTT. Encoded protein: CASRGTGGGNEKLFF. The complete variable domain, with remaining parts taken from reference TRBV28 and TRBJ1-4, reads DVKVTQSSRYLVKRTGEKVFLECVQDMDHENMFWYRQDPGLGLRLIYFSYDVKMKEKGDIPEGYSVSREKKERFSLILESASTNQTSMYLCASRGTGGGNEKLFFGSGTQLSVL.

The J gene is TRBJ2-5, the V gene TRBV5-1; 8 positions agree with TRBD2. Germline trimming cut 4 bases from V and 5 bases from J; bases unmatched to any gene: 10. Looked up from germline, CDR1 is SGHRS and CDR2 is YFSETQ. CDR3 size: 15 residues. The CDR3 bases are TGCGCCAGCAGCCCCCCGGGGGGGGCTCGGGAGACCCAGTACTTC. Amino acids: CASSPPGGARETQYF.

To note about this clone: Other DNA sequences from this sample encode an identical CDR3 as well. The chain couples TRBV7-9 to TRBJ1-1; weak D call: TRBD1 (6 bases). Germline CDR1 is SEHNR and CDR2 is FQNEAQ (reference sequence). The germline V and J ends were trimmed by 1 base and 0 bases, with 6 bases remaining between them. This CDR3 region has 14 residues. As DNA, the CDR3 is TGTGCCAGCAGCTTAGGGACAGTGAACACTGAAGCTTTCTTT. It translates to CASSLGTVNTEAFF.

The chain couples TRBV27 to TRBJ1-6; possibly TRBD1 for D (6 bases). Trimming removed 3 bases at V and 5 bases at J, with 11 bases between. CDR3 size: 15 residues. Germline V CDR1 and CDR2: MNHEY, SMNVEV (reference sequence). The CDR3 reads CASSFRAGDNSPLHF. CDR3 bases: TGTGCCAGCAGTTTCCGGGCAGGGGATAATTCACCCCTCCACTTT.

This clone was counted a few times. V is TRBV10-3 and J is TRBJ1-5, with D perhaps TRBD1 (5 bases). V dropped 3 bases and J dropped 6 bases, with 15 bases sitting between them. The CDR3 sequence is 15 residues long. Germline V lookup: CDR1 ENHRY, CDR2 SYGVKD. The CDR3 sequence: CAISDPSGGSQPQHF. Here the CDR3 DNA reads TGTGCCATCAGTGACCCCTCCGGGGGAAGTCAGCCCCAGCATTTT.

The chain links TRBV6-1 to TRBJ2-7, with 9 bases that match TRBD2. V lost 1 base, J lost 2 bases, and 3 bases stayed unmatched. Germline V CDR1 and CDR2: MNHNS, SASEGT. The CDR3 totals 15 residues. The CDR3: CASSEGAGGPYEQYF. The CDR3 nucleotides are TGTGCCAGCAGTGAAGGGGCGGGGGGGCCCTACGAGCAGTACTTC.

This chain links TRBV29-1 with TRBJ2-5; no reliable D call. This CDR3 spans 10 amino acids. Germline V gene data show CDR1 as SQVTM and CDR2 as ANQGSEA. Trimming stripped 7 bases from V and 5 bases from J, with 8 bases between. The CDR3 loop is CSARRETQYF. CDR3 coding DNA: TGCAGCGCCCGTCGGGAGACCCAGTACTTC.

This chain links TRBV9 with TRBJ1-2; no clear D gene. This CDR3 region has 11 residues. Trimming shortened V by 5 bases and J by 2 bases, and 4 bases separated the two germline ends. Germline V lookup: CDR1 SGDLS, CDR2 YYNGEE. This CDR3 reads CASSANYGYTF. Written as DNA, the CDR3 is TGTGCCAGCAGTGCGAACTATGGCTACACCTTC.

This clone was seen a single time. The gene calls are TRBV19 and TRBJ2-3; 8 positions agree with TRBD2. The CDR3 spans 15 residues. The trim removed 4 bases at V and 0 bases at J, leaving 3 bases unmatched. Germline values: CDR1 LNHDA, CDR2 SQIVND (reference sequence). Here the CDR3 DNA reads TGTGCCAGTAGTAGACTAGCGCGGAGCACAGATACGCAGTATTTT. It is translated as CASSRLARSTDTQYF.

The V call is TRBV27, the J call TRBJ2-2; 12 bases are a match to TRBD1. Germline values: CDR1 MNHEY, CDR2 SMNVEV (reference sequence). V lost 1 base to trimming and J lost 1 base; unmatched junction nucleotides: 16. This CDR3 is 22 amino acids long. In nucleotides, the CDR3 is TGTGCCAGCAGTTTATTTAATAGTCGGGACAGGGGGCCAATGGGGAACACCGGGGAGCTGTTTTTT. This encodes CASSLFNSRDRGPMGNTGELFF.

This clone appeared a single time. The V and J genes are TRBV5-1 and TRBJ2-5; TRBD1 aligns across 9 bases. The DNA end favors TRBJ2-7, so the J call may be wrong. The CDR3 loop spans 15 amino acids. Looked up from germline, CDR1 is SGHRS and CDR2 is YFSETQ. CDR3 in DNA: TGCGCCAGCAGCATCGACAGGGGGACCTCCTACGAGCAGTACTTC. It yields the protein CASSIDRGTSYEQYF.

The chain uses TRBV7-2 and TRBJ1-3; D is unclear. The germline V gene encodes CDR1 SGHTA and CDR2 FQGNSA. CDR3 size: 15 residues. Trimming took off 1 base at V and 4 bases at J, with 11 bases between the two ends. The DNA of the CDR3 is TGTGCCAGCAGCTTAGTTCCGGGGAACGGAAACACCATATATTTT. Translation: CASSLVPGNGNTIYF. Together with reference TRBV7-2 and TRBJ1-3, the CDR3 gives the full variable domain: GAGVSQSPSNKVTEKGKDVELRCDPISGHTALYWYRQSLGQGLEFLIYFQGNSAPDKSGLPSDRFSAERTGGSVSTLTIQRTQQEDSAVYLCASSLVPGNGNTIYFGEGSWLTVV.

This clone has just a few counts. V and J are TRBV6-5 and TRBJ1-5; D possibly corresponds to TRBD1 (5 bases). The CDR3 consists of 15 residues. CDR1 and CDR2 from the germline V gene are MNHEY and SVGAGI. The V end lost 2 bases, the J end lost 3 bases, and 11 bases lay between the germline ends. The CDR3 DNA is TGTGCCAGCAGTTACGACAGTGGGGCCAATCAGCCCCAGCATTTT. Amino acid sequence: CASSYDSGANQPQHF.